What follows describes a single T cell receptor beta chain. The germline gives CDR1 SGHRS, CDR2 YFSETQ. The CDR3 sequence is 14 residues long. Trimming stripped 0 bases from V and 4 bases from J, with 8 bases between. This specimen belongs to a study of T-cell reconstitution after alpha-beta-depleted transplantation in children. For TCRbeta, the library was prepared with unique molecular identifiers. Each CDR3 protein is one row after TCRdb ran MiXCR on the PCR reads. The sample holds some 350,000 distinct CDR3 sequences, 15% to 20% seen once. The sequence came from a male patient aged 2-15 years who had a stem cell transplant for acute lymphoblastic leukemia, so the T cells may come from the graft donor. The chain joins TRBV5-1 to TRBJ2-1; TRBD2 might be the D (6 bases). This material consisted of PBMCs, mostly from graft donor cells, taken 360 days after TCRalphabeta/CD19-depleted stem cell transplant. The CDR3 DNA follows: TGCGCCAGCAGCTTGGGGGGGGAATACAATGAGCAGTTCTTC. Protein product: CASSLGGEYNEQFF.